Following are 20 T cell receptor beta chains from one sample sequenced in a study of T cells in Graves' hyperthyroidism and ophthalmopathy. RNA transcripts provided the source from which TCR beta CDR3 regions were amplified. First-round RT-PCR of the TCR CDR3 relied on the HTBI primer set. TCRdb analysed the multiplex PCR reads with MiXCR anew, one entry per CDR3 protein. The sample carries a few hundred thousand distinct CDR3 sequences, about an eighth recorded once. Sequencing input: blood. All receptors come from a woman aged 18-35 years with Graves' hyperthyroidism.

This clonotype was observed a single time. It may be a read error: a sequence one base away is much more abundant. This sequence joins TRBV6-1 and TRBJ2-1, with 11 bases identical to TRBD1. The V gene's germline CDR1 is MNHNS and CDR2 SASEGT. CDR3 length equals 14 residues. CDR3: CASSRDRGGNKQFF. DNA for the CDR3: TGTGCCAGCAGTCGGGACAGGGGGGGCAATAAGCAGTTCTTC.

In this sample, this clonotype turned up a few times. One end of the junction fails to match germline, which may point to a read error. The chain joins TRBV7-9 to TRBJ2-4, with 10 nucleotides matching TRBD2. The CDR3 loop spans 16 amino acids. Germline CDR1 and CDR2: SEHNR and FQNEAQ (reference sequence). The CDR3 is CASSQESGRAGNIQYF. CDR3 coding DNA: TGCGCCAGCAGCCAAGAGAGCGGGAGGGCCGGAAACATTCAGTACTTC.

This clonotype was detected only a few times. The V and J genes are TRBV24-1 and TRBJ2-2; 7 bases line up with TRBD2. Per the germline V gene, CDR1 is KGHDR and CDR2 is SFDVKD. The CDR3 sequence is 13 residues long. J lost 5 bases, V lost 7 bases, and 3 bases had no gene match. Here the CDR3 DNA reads TGTGCCACCAGATCGGGAGGTACCGGGGAGCTGTTTTTT. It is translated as CATRSGGTGELFF.

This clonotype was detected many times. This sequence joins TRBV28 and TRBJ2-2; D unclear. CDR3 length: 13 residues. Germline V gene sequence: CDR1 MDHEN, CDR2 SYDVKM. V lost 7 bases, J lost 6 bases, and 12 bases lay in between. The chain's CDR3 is CASTLHTSGELFF. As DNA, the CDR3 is TGTGCCAGCACTCTACATACGTCCGGGGAGCTGTTTTTT.

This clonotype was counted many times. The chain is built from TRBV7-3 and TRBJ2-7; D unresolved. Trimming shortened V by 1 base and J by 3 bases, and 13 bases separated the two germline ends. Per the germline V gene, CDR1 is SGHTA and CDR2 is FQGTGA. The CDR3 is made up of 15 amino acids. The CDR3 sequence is CASSLSPGSFYEQYF. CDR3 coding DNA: TGTGCCAGCAGCTTAAGTCCCGGGTCCTTCTACGAGCAGTACTTC.

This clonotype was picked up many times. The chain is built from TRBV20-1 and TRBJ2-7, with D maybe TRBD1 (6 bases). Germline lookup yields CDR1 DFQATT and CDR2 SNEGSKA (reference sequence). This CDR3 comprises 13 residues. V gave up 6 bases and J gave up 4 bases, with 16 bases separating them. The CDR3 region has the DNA TGCAGTGCCCCGGACAGAAACCCTTACGAGCAGTACTTC. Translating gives CSAPDRNPYEQYF.

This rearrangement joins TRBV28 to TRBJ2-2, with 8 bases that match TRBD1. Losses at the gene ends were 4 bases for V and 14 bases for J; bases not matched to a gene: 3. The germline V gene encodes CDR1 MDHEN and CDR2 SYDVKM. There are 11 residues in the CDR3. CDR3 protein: CASSYDRGLFF. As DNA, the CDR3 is TGTGCCAGCAGTTACGACAGGGGACTGTTTTTT.

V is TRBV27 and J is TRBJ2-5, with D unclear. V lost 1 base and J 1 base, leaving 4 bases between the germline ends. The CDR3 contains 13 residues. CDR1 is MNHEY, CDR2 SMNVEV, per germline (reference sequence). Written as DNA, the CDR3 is TGTGCCAGCAGTTTATTTCCCCAAGAGACCCAGTACTTC. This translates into CASSLFPQETQYF.

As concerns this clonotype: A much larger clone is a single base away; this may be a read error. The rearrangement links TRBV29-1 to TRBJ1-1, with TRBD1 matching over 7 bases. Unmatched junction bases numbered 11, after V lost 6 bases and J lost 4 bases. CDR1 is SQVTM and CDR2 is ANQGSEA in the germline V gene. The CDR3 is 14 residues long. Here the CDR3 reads CSVLPQGFITEAFF. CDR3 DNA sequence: TGCAGCGTCCTACCACAGGGGTTTATCACTGAAGCTTTCTTT.

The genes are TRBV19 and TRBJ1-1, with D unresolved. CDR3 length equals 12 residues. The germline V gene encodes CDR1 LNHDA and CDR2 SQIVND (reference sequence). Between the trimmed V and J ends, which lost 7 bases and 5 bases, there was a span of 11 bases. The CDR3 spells CASTRYRTEAFF. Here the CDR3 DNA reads TGTGCCAGTACTCGATATCGGACTGAAGCTTTCTTT.

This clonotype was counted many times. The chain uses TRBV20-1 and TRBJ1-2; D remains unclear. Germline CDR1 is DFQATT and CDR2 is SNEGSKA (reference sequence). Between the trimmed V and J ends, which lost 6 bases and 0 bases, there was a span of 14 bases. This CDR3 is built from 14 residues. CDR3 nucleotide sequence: TGCAGTGCCCTCCATCGGGGTACTAACTATGGCTACACCTTC. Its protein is CSALHRGTNYGYTF.

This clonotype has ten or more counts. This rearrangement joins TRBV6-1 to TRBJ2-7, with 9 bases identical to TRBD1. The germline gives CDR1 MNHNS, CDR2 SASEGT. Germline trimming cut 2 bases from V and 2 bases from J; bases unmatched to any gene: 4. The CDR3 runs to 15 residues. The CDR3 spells CASSETGGSTYEQYF. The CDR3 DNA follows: TGTGCCAGCAGTGAAACAGGGGGCTCGACCTACGAGCAGTACTTC.

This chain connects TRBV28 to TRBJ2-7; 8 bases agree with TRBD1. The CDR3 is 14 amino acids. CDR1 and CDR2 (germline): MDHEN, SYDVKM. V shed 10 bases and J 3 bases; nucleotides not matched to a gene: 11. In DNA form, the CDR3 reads TGTGCCACCTCCCTTGACAGGGGTATCTACGAGCAGTACTTC. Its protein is CATSLDRGIYEQYF. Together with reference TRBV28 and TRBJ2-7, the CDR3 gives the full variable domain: DVKVTQSSRYLVKRTGEKVFLECVQDMDHENMFWYRQDPGLGLRLIYFSYDVKMKEKGDIPEGYSVSREKKERFSLILESASTNQTSMYLCATSLDRGIYEQYFGPGTRLTVT.

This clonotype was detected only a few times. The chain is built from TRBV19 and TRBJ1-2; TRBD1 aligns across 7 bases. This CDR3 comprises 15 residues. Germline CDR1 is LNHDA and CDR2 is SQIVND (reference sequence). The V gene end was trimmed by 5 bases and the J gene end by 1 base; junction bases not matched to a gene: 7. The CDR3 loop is CASSFRQGHNYGYTF. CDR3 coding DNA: TGTGCCAGTAGTTTTCGACAGGGCCATAACTATGGCTACACCTTC.

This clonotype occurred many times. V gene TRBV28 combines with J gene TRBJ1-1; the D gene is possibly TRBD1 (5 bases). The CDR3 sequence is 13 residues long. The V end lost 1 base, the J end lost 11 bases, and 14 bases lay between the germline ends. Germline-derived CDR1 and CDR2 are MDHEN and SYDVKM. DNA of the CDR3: TGTGCCAGCAGTTTATTAGGGACCGGGAGGGCTTTCTTT. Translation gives CASSLLGTGRAFF.

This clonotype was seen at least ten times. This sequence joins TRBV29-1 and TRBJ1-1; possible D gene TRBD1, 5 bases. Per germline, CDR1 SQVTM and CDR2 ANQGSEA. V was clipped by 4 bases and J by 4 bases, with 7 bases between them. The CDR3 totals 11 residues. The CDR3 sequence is CSVVGGTEAFF. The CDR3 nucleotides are TGCAGCGTTGTCGGGGGCACTGAAGCTTTCTTT.

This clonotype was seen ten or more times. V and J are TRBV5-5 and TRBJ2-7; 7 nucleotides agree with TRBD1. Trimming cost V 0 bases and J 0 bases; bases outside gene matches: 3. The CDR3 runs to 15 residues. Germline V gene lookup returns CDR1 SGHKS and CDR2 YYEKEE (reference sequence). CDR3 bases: TGTGCCAGCAGCTTGGGGACAGGAAGCTCCTACGAGCAGTACTTC. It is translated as CASSLGTGSSYEQYF.

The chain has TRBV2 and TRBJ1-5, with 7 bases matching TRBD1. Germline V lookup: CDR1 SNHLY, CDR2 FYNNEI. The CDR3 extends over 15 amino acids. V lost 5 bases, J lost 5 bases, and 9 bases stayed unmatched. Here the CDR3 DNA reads TGTGCCAGCAGTCTCTTTCGACAGGGCTATCAGCCCCAGCATTTT. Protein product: CASSLFRQGYQPQHF.

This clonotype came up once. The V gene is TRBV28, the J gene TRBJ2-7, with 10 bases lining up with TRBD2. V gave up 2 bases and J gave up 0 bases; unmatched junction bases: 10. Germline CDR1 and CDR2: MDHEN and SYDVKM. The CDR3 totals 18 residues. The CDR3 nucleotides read TGTGCCAGCAGTTTACCCATCGGGGCTAGCGGGAGCTCCTACGAGCAGTACTTC. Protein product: CASSLPIGASGSSYEQYF.

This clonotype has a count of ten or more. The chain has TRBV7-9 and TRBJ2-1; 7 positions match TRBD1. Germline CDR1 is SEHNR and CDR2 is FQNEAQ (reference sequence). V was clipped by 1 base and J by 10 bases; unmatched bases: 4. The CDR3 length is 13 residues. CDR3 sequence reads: CASSLEGAREQFF. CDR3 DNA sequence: TGTGCCAGCAGCTTAGAGGGGGCAAGGGAGCAGTTCTTC.